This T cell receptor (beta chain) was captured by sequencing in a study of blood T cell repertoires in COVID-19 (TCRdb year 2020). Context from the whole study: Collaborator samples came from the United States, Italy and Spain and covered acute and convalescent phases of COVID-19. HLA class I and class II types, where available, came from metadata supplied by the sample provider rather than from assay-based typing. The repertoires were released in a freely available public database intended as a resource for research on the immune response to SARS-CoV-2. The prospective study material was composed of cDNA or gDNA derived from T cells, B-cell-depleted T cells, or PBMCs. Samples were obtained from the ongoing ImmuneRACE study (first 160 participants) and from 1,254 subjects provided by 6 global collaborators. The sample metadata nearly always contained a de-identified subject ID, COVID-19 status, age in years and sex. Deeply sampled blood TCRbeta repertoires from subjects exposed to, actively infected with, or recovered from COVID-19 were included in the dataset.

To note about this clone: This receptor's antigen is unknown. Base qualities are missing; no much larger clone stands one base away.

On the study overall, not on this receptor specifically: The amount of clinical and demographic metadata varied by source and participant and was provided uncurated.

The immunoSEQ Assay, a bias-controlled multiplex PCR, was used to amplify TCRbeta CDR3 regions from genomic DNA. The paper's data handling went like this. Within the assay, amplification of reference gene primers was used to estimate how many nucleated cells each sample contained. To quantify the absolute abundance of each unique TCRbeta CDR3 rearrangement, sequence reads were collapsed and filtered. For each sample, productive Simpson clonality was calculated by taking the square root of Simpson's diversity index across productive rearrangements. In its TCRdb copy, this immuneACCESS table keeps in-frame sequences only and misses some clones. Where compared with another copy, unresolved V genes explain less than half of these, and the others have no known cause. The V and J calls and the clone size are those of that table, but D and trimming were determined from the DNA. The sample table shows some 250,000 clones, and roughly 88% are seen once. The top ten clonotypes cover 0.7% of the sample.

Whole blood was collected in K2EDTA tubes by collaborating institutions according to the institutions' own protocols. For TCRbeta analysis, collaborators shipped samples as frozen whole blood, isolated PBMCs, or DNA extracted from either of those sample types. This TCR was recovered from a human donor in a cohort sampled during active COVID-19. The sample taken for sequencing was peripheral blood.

The CDR3 in this case is CASSQHRDYEQYF. The DNA sequence is as follows: TGTGCCAGCAGCCAGCACAGGGACTACGAGCAGTACTTC. Here the chain combines TRBV12-3 or TRBV12-4 and TRBJ2-7, with TRBD1 tentatively as D gene (6 bases match). Measured from the cysteine to the phenylalanine, the CDR3 is 13 residues long. CDR3 DNA only is kept here, 39 bases in frame from base 1. Trimming at the junction amounts to 6 bases on V and 3 bases on J, and the germline ends lie 12 bases apart.